These 8 T cell receptor beta chains share one sample of origin, sequenced in a study of OX40 agonist ivuxolimab in advanced cancers. Profiled with immunoSEQ multiplex PCR; TCRdb holds only in-frame clones, not every one. The table records 15,000 to 20,000 clones, about 90% of them present only once. Material: CD4+ or CD8+ T cells sorted from blood, obtained in a trial of the OX40 agonist ivuxolimab. Receptors originate from an adult with an advanced solid tumor such as melanoma, head and neck, liver or kidney cancer.

The chain combines TRBV27 with TRBJ1-5; D gene uncertain. Trimming took off 1 base at V and 2 bases at J, with 3 bases between the two ends. CDR1 is MNHEY and CDR2 is SMNVEV in the germline V gene (reference sequence). The CDR3 has 13 amino acids. The CDR3 loop reads CASSLFGNQPQHF. The CDR3 DNA reads TGTGCCAGCAGTTTATTCGGCAATCAGCCCCAGCATTTT.

CDR3 in amino acids: CASSKQTGQTNQPQHF. CDR3 DNA sequence: TGTGCCAGCAGCAAACAAACAGGACAGACAAATCAGCCCCAGCATTTT. This chain joins TRBV7-9 and TRBJ1-5; possible D gene TRBD1, 6 bases. The CDR3 runs to 16 residues. V was cut by 5 bases and J by 4 bases, with 18 bases left in between. Germline lookup yields CDR1 SEHNR and CDR2 FQNEAQ (reference sequence).

This clone is large within its sample. In DNA, the CDR3 is TGCGCCAGCAGCTTGGCGTGGTCATCTGAAGCTTTCTTT. This translates into CASSLAWSSEAFF. This chain uses TRBV5-1 with TRBJ1-1; D gene uncertain. Trimming took 0 bases from V and 6 from J, leaving 9 bases between them. This CDR3 contains 13 residues. In germline, CDR1 is SGHRS, CDR2 YFSETQ.

The chain links TRBV10-1 to TRBJ1-1, with D unresolved. The V end lost 2 bases, the J end lost 4 bases, and 8 bases lay between the germline ends. From germline, CDR1 is WNHNN and CDR2 SYGVQD (reference sequence). CDR3 length: 13 residues. The CDR3 sequence: CASSEPGGTEAFF. CDR3 in DNA: TGCGCCAGCAGTGAGCCCGGAGGCACTGAAGCTTTCTTT.

The CDR3 DNA follows: TGTGCCAGCAGTAGGACCGAGAACACTGAAGCTTTCTTT. Translation: CASSRTENTEAFF. The genes are TRBV25-1 and TRBJ1-1; D uncertain. Germline values: CDR1 MGHDK, CDR2 SYGVNS. CDR3 length: 13 residues. Trimming stripped 5 bases from V and 1 base from J, with 8 bases between.

This clone was detected only a few times. The sample has other DNA sequences that encode this CDR3 too. The rearrangement uses TRBV5-1 and TRBJ2-5; D is uncertain. Germline values: CDR1 SGHRS, CDR2 YFSETQ. V lost 0 bases to trimming and J lost 3 bases, with 3 bases between them. CDR3 length: 12 amino acids. CDR3 DNA sequence: TGCGCCAGCAGCTTGGCAGAAGAGACCCAGTACTTC. Its translation is CASSLAEETQYF.

The chain carries TRBV27 and TRBJ2-7; possible D gene TRBD1, 5 bases. Germline CDR1 reads MNHEY; CDR2 reads SMNVEV (reference sequence). The V gene lost 3 bases and the J gene lost 5 bases, with 8 bases spanning the gap. The CDR3 is made up of 12 amino acids. CDR3 bases: TGTGCCAGCAGTTTCATAGGGGACGAGCAGTACTTC. As protein: CASSFIGDEQYF.

The V gene is TRBV4-2, the J gene TRBJ2-2, with TRBD2 as a possible D gene (6 bases). The V end lost 0 bases, the J end lost 5 bases, and 10 bases lay between the germline ends. The CDR3 has 15 residues. The germline V gene has CDR1 LGHNA and CDR2 YNFKEQ. In DNA, the CDR3 is TGTGCCAGCAGCCAAGAAAACGGGGGAACCGGGGAGCTGTTTTTT. Amino acid sequence: CASSQENGGTGELFF.